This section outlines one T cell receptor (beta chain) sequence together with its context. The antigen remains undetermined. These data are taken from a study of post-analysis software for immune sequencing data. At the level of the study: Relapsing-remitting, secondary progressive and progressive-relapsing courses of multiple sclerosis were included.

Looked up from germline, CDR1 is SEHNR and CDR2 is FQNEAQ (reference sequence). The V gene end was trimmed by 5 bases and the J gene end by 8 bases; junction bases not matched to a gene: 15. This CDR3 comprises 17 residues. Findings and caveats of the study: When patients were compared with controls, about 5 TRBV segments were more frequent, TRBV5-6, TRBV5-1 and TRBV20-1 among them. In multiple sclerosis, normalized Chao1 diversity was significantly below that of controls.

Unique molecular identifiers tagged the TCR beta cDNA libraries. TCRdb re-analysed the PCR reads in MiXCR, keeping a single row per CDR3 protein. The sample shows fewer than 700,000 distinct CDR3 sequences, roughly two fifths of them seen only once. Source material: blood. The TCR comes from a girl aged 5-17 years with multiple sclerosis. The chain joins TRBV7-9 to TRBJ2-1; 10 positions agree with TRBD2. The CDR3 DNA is TGTGCCAGCAGCCCTAGGGGGCTAGCGGGAGAATTGGATGAGCAGTTCTTC. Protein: CASSPRGLAGELDEQFF.